This entry lists 9 T cell receptor beta chains sequenced from one sample in a study of CD8+ T cells in alopecia areata. Investigators isolated RNA and reverse transcribed it into cDNA to act as the sequencing template. Repertoires were generated with immunoSEQ multiplex PCR, while TCRdb's copy carries only in-frame clones and drops some. The sample contains nearly 95,000 clones, more than 65% of which appear only once. Treatment defined: oral pan-JAK inhibitor, 5-10 mg twice daily. The sample in question was CD8+ T cells sorted from blood, obtained between weeks 43 and 45, from a patient treated with tofacitinib. The receptors here all came from a human donor with alopecia areata.

The chain links TRBV7-8 to TRBJ2-2, with D unclear. The CDR3 consists of 14 residues. The V gene lost 0 bases and the J gene lost 4 bases, with 6 bases spanning the gap. From germline, CDR1 is SGHVS and CDR2 FQNEAQ. Here the CDR3 reads CASSLAGFTGELFF. DNA for the CDR3: TGTGCCAGCAGCTTAGCGGGGTTCACCGGGGAGCTGTTTTTT.

The V gene is TRBV5-5, the J gene TRBJ2-3, with D tentatively TRBD1 (6 bases). V was clipped by 4 bases and J by 6 bases, with 18 bases between them. CDR1 and CDR2 from the germline V gene are SGHKS and YYEKEE (reference sequence). The CDR3 has 15 residues. The CDR3, as DNA: TGTGCCAGCAGCGATAGCGACAGGTTTGCGGATACGCAGTATTTT. This sequence encodes CASSDSDRFADTQYF.

This clone was observed a few times. The chain employs TRBV19 and TRBJ2-1, with 7 bases fitting TRBD1. The germline V gene encodes CDR1 LNHDA and CDR2 SQIVND (reference sequence). The CDR3 extends over 15 amino acids. V lost 3 bases, J lost 4 bases, and 6 bases stayed unmatched. The CDR3 sequence: CASSMVGQRYNEQFF. The CDR3, as DNA: TGTGCCAGTAGTATGGTGGGACAGCGATACAATGAGCAGTTCTTC.

J is TRBJ2-7 and V is TRBV5-1; D is uncertain. Trimming shortened V by 4 bases and J by 5 bases, and 25 bases separated the two germline ends. The CDR3 is 17 amino acids. Per germline, CDR1 SGHRS and CDR2 YFSETQ. CDR3 loop: CASSPDTVMGTIHEQYF. The DNA of the CDR3 is TGCGCCAGCAGCCCCGACACAGTCATGGGAACCATCCACGAGCAGTACTTC.

The sample holds a few counts of this clone. V usage is TRBV7-2 and J usage is TRBJ2-2, with D perhaps assigned TRBD1 or TRBD2 (5 bases each). Trimming pared 2 bases from V and 8 bases from J, leaving 18 bases between. The germline CDR1 and CDR2 sequences are SGHTA and FQGNSA. The CDR3 contains 16 residues. The CDR3 loop reads CASSLTPANGGGELFF. CDR3 DNA sequence: TGTGCCAGCAGCTTAACGCCGGCCAATGGGGGAGGGGAGCTGTTTTTT. The full variable domain, in which reference TRBV7-2 and TRBJ2-2 provide the parts outside the CDR3, is GAGVSQSPSNKVTEKGKDVELRCDPISGHTALYWYRQSLGQGLEFLIYFQGNSAPDKSGLPSDRFSAERTGGSVSTLTIQRTQQEDSAVYLCASSLTPANGGGELFFGEGSRLTVL.

The rearrangement uses TRBV19 and TRBJ2-1, with D possibly matching TRBD1 (6 bases). CDR3 length: 13 residues. The V end was cut by 4 bases, the J end by 7 bases, with 11 bases between. Germline V gene lookup returns CDR1 LNHDA and CDR2 SQIVND (reference sequence). The CDR3 is CASSTNRVNEQFF. The CDR3 nucleotides read TGTGCCAGTAGTACCAACAGGGTTAATGAGCAGTTCTTC.

The rearrangement links TRBV30 to TRBJ2-1; D perhaps matches TRBD1 (5 bases). V lost 2 bases, J lost 9 bases, and 14 bases lay in between. The CDR3 contains 13 residues. The germline V gene has CDR1 GTSNPN and CDR2 SVGIG (reference sequence). The CDR3: CAWSFGQGFEQFF. Written as DNA, the CDR3 is TGTGCCTGGAGTTTTGGGCAGGGTTTTGAGCAGTTCTTC. The full variable domain, in which reference TRBV30 and TRBJ2-1 provide the parts outside the CDR3, is SQTIHQWPATLVQPVGSPLSLECTVEGTSNPNLYWYRQAAGRGLQLLFYSVGIGQISSEVPQNLSASRPQDRQFILSSKKLLLSDSGFYLCAWSFGQGFEQFFGPGTRLTVL.

J is TRBJ1-1 and V is TRBV14; D remains unclear. Germline assignment: CDR1 SGHDN and CDR2 FVKESK. CDR3 length equals 15 residues. V lost 5 bases, J lost 0 bases, and 13 bases lay in between. The CDR3 here is CASSEFGVMNTEAFF. CDR3 in DNA: TGTGCCAGCAGCGAATTCGGAGTGATGAACACTGAAGCTTTCTTT.

This chain links TRBV7-8 with TRBJ1-1, with 7 bases that match TRBD1. Germline CDR1 reads SGHVS; CDR2 reads FQNEAQ. The J segment lost 5 bases and the V segment lost 5 bases, leaving 5 bases of the junction unmatched. CDR3 size: 13 residues. CDR3 in amino acids: CASSPKQGTEAFF. Written as DNA, the CDR3 is TGTGCCAGCAGCCCAAAACAGGGGACTGAAGCTTTCTTT.